This T cell receptor (beta chain) stems from a study of T cell responses to AZD1222 COVID-19 vaccine. The data were produced by immunoSEQ multiplex PCR, yet TCRdb's version contains in-frame clones alone and is incomplete. The profile shows under 150,000 clones, roughly 88% of them singletons. Whole-study results and caveats: Donors were largely white British and mainly female; clonal diversity was possibly underestimated. Vaccine-associated CD4 TCRs spanned spike, dominant at 160-218 and 743-854. At baseline, just five to seven AZD1222 recipients tested seropositive. None of the repertoires were sampled until the peak T cell response had passed.

The CDR3 extends over 15 amino acids. The germline CDR1 and CDR2 sequences are MDHEN and SYDVKM. After removal of 3 bases from V and 3 bases from J, the junction contained 6 bases not matched to a gene. Notes on this clone: Its antigen is currently unknown.

This material consisted of peripheral blood, taken 28 days after the second AZD1222 dose. V gene TRBV28 combines with J gene TRBJ2-5; 8 bases fit TRBD1. The origin of this receptor is an adult who received the AZD1222 COVID-19 vaccine. The CDR3 coding sequence is TGTGCCAGCAGTTTCCTGGACAGGGACAAAGAGACCCAGTACTTC. It specifies CASSFLDRDKETQYF.